This TCR beta chain came from a study of blood T cell repertoires in COVID-19 (dated by TCRdb to the early 2020s). Regarding the study in general: Samples from collaborators originated in the United States, Italy and Spain and spanned both the acute and convalescent phases of COVID-19. The material from the prospective study consisted of cDNA or gDNA derived from T cells, B-cell-depleted T cells, or PBMCs. Deeply sampled blood TCRbeta repertoires from subjects exposed to, actively infected with, or recovered from COVID-19 were included in the dataset. The repertoires were released in a freely available public database intended as a resource for research on the immune response to SARS-CoV-2. The samples were drawn from the first 160 participants of the ongoing ImmuneRACE study and from 1,254 subjects provided by 6 global collaborators. The sample metadata nearly always contained a de-identified subject ID, COVID-19 status, age in years and sex. Where available, HLA class I and class II types were obtained from metadata supplied by the sample provider rather than from assay-based typing. Overall results and qualifications from the work: How much clinical and demographic metadata was included differed by source and by participant, and the metadata was provided uncurated.

The germline V gene specifies SGDLS as CDR1 and YYNGEE as CDR2. The CDR3 measures 15 amino acids from cysteine to phenylalanine. Left in the record is the CDR3 DNA by itself, 45 bases read in frame from the first base. At the junction V is shortened by 0 bases and J by 4 bases, with 13 bases in between. One collaborating source in Seattle enrolled patients during active infection and followed them longitudinally through the course of disease. Whole blood was collected in K2EDTA tubes by collaborating institutions according to the institutions' own protocols. Collaborator samples were shipped for TCRbeta analysis as frozen whole blood, isolated PBMCs, or DNA extracted from either sample type. This clone has only one observation. This receptor's antigen is unknown. No much larger clone exists at a distance of one base, and base qualities are not known. TCRbeta CDR3 regions were amplified from genomic DNA using the immunoSEQ Assay, a bias-controlled multiplex PCR. On the authors' methods: Within the assay, amplification of reference gene primers was used to estimate how many nucleated cells each sample contained. To quantify the absolute abundance of each unique TCRbeta CDR3 rearrangement, sequence reads were collapsed and filtered. Productive Simpson clonality was computed per sample as the square root of Simpson's diversity index over productive rearrangements. In TCRdb, the immuneACCESS table is reduced to in-frame sequences with V and J assigned. These tables do not hold every clone; where another copy was compared, an unresolved V gene accounts for under half, and the others remain unexplained. V and J calls and clone size are given by that table; D and trimming were obtained from the DNA. The sample table shows under 450,000 clones, and about nine tenths are seen once. Roughly an eighth of the sample lies in the top ten.

The chain links TRBV9 with TRBJ1-2; a tentative D match to TRBD1 spans 5 bases. The source material was peripheral blood. This receptor was identified in a woman aged 45 to 65 with COVID-19, enrolled during active disease. The CDR3 protein: CASSVAQGSSYGYTF. The nucleotide sequence is TGTGCCAGCAGCGTAGCCCAGGGTAGTAGCTATGGCTACACCTTC.